The T cell receptor beta chain under discussion was sequenced for a study of regulatory T cells in long-lasting Graves disease. The time point: persistent/refractory GD, antithyroid drugs over 5 years with positive TRAb. TCR sequences were obtained from RNA taken from PBMCs. EDTA tubes held 7 to 9 milliliters of peripheral blood from each patient. Investigators prepared the TCR beta libraries by applying iRepertoire HTBI primers and Arm-PCR of CDR3 regions. One entry per CDR3 protein results from TCRdb running MiXCR on the multiplex PCR reads. The sample comprises 600,000 to 800,000 distinct CDR3 sequences, roughly 30% of which are singletons, and under 55% rests with the top ten. Whole-study results and caveats: Persistent disease exhibited a predilection for TRBV28, TRBJ1-2 and TRBJ2-5.

This CDR3 spans 13 amino acids. Per the germline V gene, CDR1 is SGHRS and CDR2 is YFSETQ. The V and J ends lost 1 base and 6 bases, in that order; junction bases with no gene match: 3. This clonotype has only a few counts. Its antigen is unidentified. This TCR derives from a female donor with Graves disease. J is TRBJ1-2 and V is TRBV5-1; 7 positions agree with TRBD1. The sequenced sample was peripheral blood mononuclear cells (PBMCs), obtained when the disease was refractory, from a patient treated with antithyroid drugs. CDR3 protein: CASSLRQGHGYTF. CDR3 in DNA: TGCGCCAGCAGCTTGAGACAGGGCCATGGCTACACCTTC.